What follows is one T cell receptor beta chain and its context. This sample was included in a study of blood T cell repertoires in COVID-19. Background on the study: COVID-19 samples, acute and convalescent, were from the United States, Italy and Spain.

The repertoire was sequenced with immunoSEQ multiplex PCR; TCRdb's copy has only in-frame clones and lacks some. Counted here are about 200,000 clones, approximately 86% occurring once; the ten biggest clones make up approximately 4.8%. V was clipped by 4 bases and J by 2 bases, with 10 bases between them. Germline CDR1 LNHDA, CDR2 SQIVND (reference sequence). The CDR3 runs 14 residues. This TCR derives from a woman between 25 and 40 years old who had been exposed to COVID-19. The chain links TRBV19 to TRBJ2-3; weak D call: TRBD1 (6 bases). Sequencing was carried out using PBMCs or T cells enriched from blood (not recorded which). The CDR3 DNA reads TGTGCCAGTAGTAGACAGGATTTCACAGATACGCAGTATTTT. Protein product: CASSRQDFTDTQYF.